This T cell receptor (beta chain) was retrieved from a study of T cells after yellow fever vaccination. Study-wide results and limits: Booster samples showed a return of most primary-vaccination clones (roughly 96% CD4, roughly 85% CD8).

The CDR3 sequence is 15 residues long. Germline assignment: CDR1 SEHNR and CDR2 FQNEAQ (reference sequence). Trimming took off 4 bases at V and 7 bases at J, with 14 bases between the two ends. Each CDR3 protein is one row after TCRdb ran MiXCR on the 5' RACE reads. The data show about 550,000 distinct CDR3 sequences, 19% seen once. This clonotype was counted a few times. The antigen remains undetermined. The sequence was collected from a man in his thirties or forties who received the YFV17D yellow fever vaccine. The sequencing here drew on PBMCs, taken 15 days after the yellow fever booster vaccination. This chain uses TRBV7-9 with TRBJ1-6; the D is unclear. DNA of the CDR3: TGTGCCAGCAGCTCCCCAATTCCCCCAAATTCACCCCTCCACTTT. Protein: CASSSPIPPNSPLHF.